The following is a T cell receptor (beta chain) sequence with its context. This clone was recorded a few times. This receptor's antigen is unknown. No much larger clone is present one base from it, and per-base qualities are unavailable. These data originate in a study of beta chain features in type 1 diabetes (dated by TCRdb to the late 2010s). Describing the broader study: Patients and healthy donors did not differ in mean age, gender distribution, total cell number or subset yield. Regulatory and stem cell-like memory subsets were obtained from only 8 patients and roughly 8 healthy donors, while naive and central memory subsets were obtained from all 30 or so donors. A total of about 110,000,000 sorted cells were examined across all samples, and a strong correlation was observed between cell number per subset and RNA yield. In the study, TCRB repertoires of sorted circulating CD4+ T cell subsets from recently diagnosed type 1 diabetes patients were compared with those of matched healthy donors.

The entire isolated RNA was reverse transcribed using the High Capacity cDNA Reverse Transcription Kit, and thus expressed TCRB transcripts were sequenced. Deep immunoSEQ sequencing was applied to naive, central memory and regulatory T cell samples, giving an average of about 3.4 million total reads per sample. Sorted cells were lysed in RLT buffer and RNA was extracted with DNase-treated RNeasy Micro or Mini kits, depending on cell number. To prevent cross-contamination, every cell subset was processed on its own, while patient and healthy donor samples were processed together. The immunoSEQ multiplex PCR was used to amplify TCRB sequences from cDNA, yielding 87-bp fragments that span the CDR3 region. The amplicons were sequenced using the Illumina HiSeq platform. The authors' pipeline ran thus. PCR bias was corrected computationally using synthetic template baselines, and reads within Hamming distance 2 were collapsed, with unmergeable singletons discarded. Reads were aligned against IMGT so that V, D and J genes, CDR3 length and insertions or deletions at six rearrangement sites could be assigned. Within each subset, clonotype counts were normalized to sorted cell number, and only after that were true diversity and Gini coefficients computed with the tcR R package. Repertoire sharing was quantified using the overlap coefficient calculated on TCRB nucleotide sequences. Out-of-frame TCRB sequences from naive cells were analyzed to stand in for the pre-selection repertoire. Entries here come from immuneACCESS through TCRdb and include only in-frame sequences with V and J called. Some clones fail to appear in such tables; in the studies checked, an unresolved V gene covers under half of the shortfall, and the cause of the remainder is unknown. The V and J calls and clone size are taken from that table; D and trimming were inferred from the DNA. The sample has 900,000 or so clones on record, roughly 15% of them singletons. About 0.025% of the sample is in the top ten clones.

CDR1 and CDR2, per the germline V gene, are MNHEY and SVGAGI. The CDR3 numbers 12 residues from cysteine through phenylalanine. Just CDR3 DNA is preserved here, 36 bases in frame from base 1. Cut back by 6 bases and 4 bases, the V and J ends lie 8 bases apart. Overall results and qualifications from the work: Shorter templates might be favored by PCR, yet because patient and control samples were amplified and corrected together, any such skew would affect both groups equally. Sequencing cDNA rather than genomic DNA could over-represent highly expressing activated cells, although activation and CD3 levels did not differ between groups. At VDJ recombination sites, type 1 diabetes patients had fewer insertions and more deleted nucleotides, which implies abnormalities in thymic rearrangement. A moderate but significant shortening of TCRB CDR3 length was observed in type 1 diabetes patients in all four CD4+ subsets. Naive, central memory and regulatory TCRB repertoires appeared more similar among patients than among healthy donors. Because the HLA sub-analyses included only small numbers of individuals, any influence of HLA type on TCRB rearrangement was left unresolved.

Each donor gave one peripheral blood draw, roughly 120 mL on average, collected into heparinised tubes. Naive, central memory, regulatory and stem cell-like memory CD4+ T cells were sorted on a BD FACSAria II using a panel including CD45RO, CCR7, CD25, CD127, CD95 and CD27. Every sorted population had a purity above 95%. PBMCs were isolated right away by Lymphoprep density gradient centrifugation and were stained directly, without culture. So that batch effects would be minimized, each experiment stained and sorted samples in pairs, pairing one healthy donor with one patient. Sequenced material: naive CD4+ T cells from blood. The sample's cell subset or site label is to be understood as: true naive CD4+ T cells. Recombination connected TRBV6-5 to TRBJ2-3, with the identity of the D gene unclear. This TCR came from a young woman in good health. The CDR3 loop reads CASSSYADTQYF. At the DNA level, the sequence is TGTGCCAGCAGCTCGTATGCAGATACGCAGTATTTT.